One sample yielded the 29 T cell receptor beta chains listed below, sequenced in a study of lung T cells in sarcoidosis with Löfgren's syndrome. TCRdb reprocessed the reads via MiXCR and lists one record per CDR3 protein. Of more than 50,000 distinct CDR3 sequences in the sample, approximately 21% were seen once. The sample was CD4+ T cells from PBMCs. These receptors came from a human donor with sarcoidosis (Löfgren's syndrome or another form), or a control subject (not recorded which).

This clonotype has ten or more counts. The V gene is TRBV20-1, the J gene TRBJ2-3; 10 bases align to TRBD2. The germline V gene encodes CDR1 DFQATT and CDR2 SNEGSKA (reference sequence). The CDR3 length is 13 residues. The junction had 1 base not matched to a gene; V was cut back by 6 bases and J by 1 base. Here the CDR3 reads CSAGTSGTDTQYF. CDR3 DNA sequence: TGCAGTGCCGGGACTAGCGGCACAGATACGCAGTATTTT.

Of note for this clonotype: A clone one base away is much larger, so this may be a read error. The chain carries TRBV24-1 and TRBJ1-2, with 7 positions matching TRBD1. Per germline, CDR1 KGHDR and CDR2 SFDVKD. CDR3 size: 14 residues. The V segment lost 4 bases and the J segment 5 bases; nucleotides outside the gene matches: 6. The CDR3 reads CATSEYGQAYGYTF. As DNA, the CDR3 is TGTGCCACCAGTGAATACGGACAGGCATATGGCTACACCTTC.

There are many counts of this clonotype. The chain couples TRBV6-1 to TRBJ1-3; no definite D call. Germline V lookup: CDR1 MNHNS, CDR2 SASEGT. CDR3 length equals 16 residues. V lost 0 bases and J 4 bases, leaving 13 bases between the germline ends. CDR3 nucleotide sequence: TGTGCCAGCAGTGAAGCGCGACCGTTTTTAGGAAACACCATATATTTT. Amino acid sequence: CASSEARPFLGNTIYF.

A remark on this clonotype: The junction does not match germline at one end; this may be a read error. The chain carries TRBV6-2 or TRBV6-3 and TRBJ1-1; no reliable D call. The CDR3 runs to 14 residues. Germline V lookup: CDR1 MNHEY, CDR2 SVGEGT. CDR3 coding DNA: TGTGCCAGCAGTTGCAGCACAGCAAACACTGAAGCTTCCTTT. Translation gives CASSCSTANTEASF.

This clonotype appeared a few times. This sequence joins TRBV29-1 and TRBJ2-1; no definite D call. CDR1 and CDR2 from the germline V gene are SQVTM and ANQGSEA. The CDR3 length is 12 residues. Deletions cut 5 bases from V and 7 bases from J, with 12 bases between. CDR3 region: CSVRIRGNEQFF. In DNA form, the CDR3 reads TGCAGCGTTCGGATTCGTGGAAATGAGCAGTTCTTC.

The rearrangement joins TRBV28 to TRBJ2-7; TRBD1 agrees at 7 bases. Per germline, CDR1 MDHEN and CDR2 SYDVKM. This CDR3 is built from 13 residues. V lost 8 bases and J lost 2; bases outside the gene matches: 6. The CDR3, as DNA: TGTGCCAGCCGGGACAGCTTGACCTACGAGCAGTACGTC. Its translation is CASRDSLTYEQYV.

This clonotype came up many times. The chain combines TRBV20-1 with TRBJ1-1; D may be TRBD1 (6 bases). This CDR3 is 14 amino acids long. Germline V gives CDR1 DFQATT, CDR2 SNEGSKA (reference sequence). The CDR3 region is CRALRGTLNTEAFF. CDR3 sequence (DNA): TGCAGGGCCCTCAGGGGCACCTTGAACACTGAAGCTTTCTTT.

In its sample, this clonotype was seen a few times. CDR3 nucleotides: TGTGCAGTGGGGGAGAGCTCCTATAATTCACCCCTCCACTTT. Residues: CAVGESSYNSPLHF. This chain joins TRBV2 and TRBJ1-6, with D possibly matching TRBD1 (5 bases). The CDR3 has 14 residues. CDR1 and CDR2 (germline): SNHLY, FYNNEI.

The chain has TRBV29-1 and TRBJ2-7; 7 bases agree with TRBD1. V lost 5 bases and J lost 1; bases outside the gene matches: 2. Germline CDR1 SQVTM, CDR2 ANQGSEA. This CDR3 comprises 12 residues. CDR3 DNA sequence: TGCAGCGTTCGGGGACAGTCCTACGAGCAGTACTTC. It specifies CSVRGQSYEQYF.

This clonotype was found many times. The rearrangement links TRBV28 to TRBJ1-4, with 7 bases fitting TRBD1. CDR1 is MDHEN and CDR2 is SYDVKM in the germline V gene. Germline trimming cut 9 bases from V and 8 bases from J; bases unmatched to any gene: 9. The CDR3 totals 13 residues. Here the CDR3 reads CASLGGLYEKLFF. Here the CDR3 DNA reads TGTGCCAGTCTAGGGGGCTTGTACGAAAAACTGTTTTTT.

This clonotype showed up many times. The chain carries TRBV6-1 and TRBJ2-3, with unresolved D. Trimming took off 4 bases at V and 4 bases at J, with 12 bases between the two ends. Germline V gives CDR1 MNHNS, CDR2 SASEGT. This CDR3 spans 14 amino acids. The CDR3 sequence is CASSGQTGADTQYF. Here the CDR3 DNA reads TGTGCCAGCAGTGGGCAGACGGGCGCAGATACGCAGTATTTT.

This clonotype occurred many times. The chain uses TRBV20-1 and TRBJ2-5; D ambiguous. The V and J ends lost 1 base and 6 bases respectively, with 3 bases between them. The CDR3 sequence is 10 residues long. Germline CDR1 DFQATT, CDR2 SNEGSKA (reference sequence). CDR3 region: CSARVQTQYF. The CDR3 DNA reads as TGCAGTGCTAGAGTACAGACCCAGTACTTC.

This clonotype was detected ten times or more. This chain links TRBV4-3 with TRBJ2-3; a possible D gene is TRBD1 (6 bases). Trimming shortened V by 0 bases and J by 1 base, and 14 bases separated the two germline ends. CDR3 length: 17 residues. CDR1 is LGHNA, CDR2 YSLEER, per germline. The CDR3 DNA is TGCGCCAGCAGCCAAGATATCAGGGCAGGGGGCACAGATACGCAGTATTTT. It encodes CASSQDIRAGGTDTQYF.

To note about this clonotype: A much larger clonotype is one base distant, so this may be a read error. This rearrangement joins TRBV7-9 to TRBJ2-2, with 7 bases fitting TRBD1. Germline V gene data show CDR1 as SEHNR and CDR2 as FQNEAQ (reference sequence). The CDR3 has 14 residues. The CDR3 loop is CASSLAGTAGELYF. For the CDR3, the DNA is TGTGCCAGCAGCTTAGCCGGGACAGCCGGGGAGCTGTATTTT.

This clonotype was found many times. The V gene is TRBV27, the J gene TRBJ1-2; the match to TRBD1 covers 9 bases. This CDR3 is 15 amino acids long. Germline assignment: CDR1 MNHEY and CDR2 SMNVEV (reference sequence). The J segment lost 4 bases and the V segment lost 8 bases, leaving 11 bases of the junction unmatched. The CDR3 DNA reads as TGTGCCAGCTCGATCACAGGGGGCGTCAGCTATGGCTACACCTTC. This encodes CASSITGGVSYGYTF.

This clonotype was seen many times. This chain connects TRBV3-1 to TRBJ2-1; no definite D call. This CDR3 has 15 amino acids. Per the germline V gene, CDR1 is LGHDT and CDR2 is YNNKEL (reference sequence). V dropped 4 bases and J dropped 0 bases, with 10 bases sitting between them. In nucleotides, the CDR3 is TGTGCCAGCAGCCCGAAGAGGAGCTCCTACAATGAGCAGTTCTTC. Its translation: CASSPKRSSYNEQFF.

At least ten counts were recorded for this clonotype. This rearrangement joins TRBV6-1 to TRBJ2-6; D is undetermined. CDR1 MNHNS and CDR2 SASEGT come from the germline V gene. The CDR3 spans 17 residues. Trimming took off 0 bases at V and 2 bases at J, with 11 bases between the two ends. CDR3 coding DNA: TGTGCCAGCAGTGAAGCGCATTTGGAAACTGGGGCCAACGTCCTGACTTTC. Translating gives CASSEAHLETGANVLTF.

In the case of this clonotype: A much larger clone lies a single base off, so this may be a read error. The CDR3 here is CASSLAGVITDAQYF. CDR3 coding DNA: TGTGCCAGCAGTCTAGCGGGGGTGATCACAGATGCGCAGTATTTT. This sequence joins TRBV12-3 or TRBV12-4 and TRBJ2-3; 10 positions agree with TRBD2. The CDR3 is made up of 15 amino acids.

The V call is TRBV11-2, the J call TRBJ2-1; 10 bases fit TRBD2. The CDR3 has 14 amino acids. Germline-derived CDR1 and CDR2 are SGHAT and FQNNGV. With V trimmed by 5 bases and J by 12 bases, 10 bases remained unmatched. The CDR3 spells CASSPPGLAPRQFF. The CDR3 DNA follows: TGTGCCAGCAGCCCCCCGGGACTAGCGCCGAGGCAGTTCTTC.

This chain connects TRBV5-6 to TRBJ2-1; TRBD1 is a possible D gene (6 bases). Germline V CDR1 and CDR2: SGHDT, YYEEEE. CDR3 size: 15 residues. The ends were cut back, 4 bases at V and 2 bases at J, with 13 bases in the middle. The chain's CDR3 is CASSPDRFPYNEQFF. CDR3 DNA: TGTGCCAGCAGCCCCGACAGGTTTCCCTACAATGAGCAGTTCTTC.

Ten or more counts support this clonotype. The V call is TRBV28, the J call TRBJ1-5; TRBD1 is a possible D gene (5 bases). V dropped 5 bases and J dropped 1 base, with 21 bases sitting between them. The V gene's germline CDR1 is MDHEN and CDR2 SYDVKM. The length of the CDR3 is 18 residues. The CDR3 loop is CASSRIGTVLGSNQPQHF. CDR3 sequence (DNA): TGTGCCAGCAGTCGTATAGGGACGGTCCTCGGGAGCAATCAGCCCCAGCATTTT.

This clonotype appeared a few times. The V gene is TRBV5-1, the J gene TRBJ2-3; 7 positions match TRBD2. This CDR3 has 15 amino acids. Trimming at V came to 4 bases and at J to 3 bases, leaving 8 bases not matched to a gene. Germline CDR1 SGHRS, CDR2 YFSETQ. CDR3 sequence (DNA): TGCGCCAGCAGCCTCTCACACGGGGGGACAGATACGCAGTATTTT. As protein: CASSLSHGGTDTQYF.

This clonotype was counted only a few times. The chain carries TRBV7-9 and TRBJ1-1; D is uncertain. The length of the CDR3 is 14 residues. Germline values: CDR1 SEHNR, CDR2 FQNEAQ (reference sequence). V gave up 5 bases and J gave up 4 bases, with 14 bases separating them. Here the CDR3 reads CASSKWTEGTEAFF. The DNA for the CDR3 is TGTGCCAGCAGCAAGTGGACGGAGGGCACTGAAGCTTTCTTT. Full variable domain (outside the CDR3, taken from reference TRBV7-9 and TRBJ1-1): DTGVSQNPRHKITKRGQNVTFRCDPISEHNRLYWYRQTLGQGPEFLTYFQNEAQLEKSRLLSDRFSAERPKGSFSTLEIQRTEQGDSAMYLCASSKWTEGTEAFFGQGTRLTVV.

This clonotype showed up many times. This chain links TRBV6-2 or TRBV6-3 with TRBJ2-7, with a weak D call TRBD2 (7 bases). V gave up 8 bases and J gave up 4 bases, with 18 bases separating them. The CDR3 extends over 14 amino acids. Germline V gene data show CDR1 as MNHEY and CDR2 as SVGEGT. CDR3 coding DNA: TGTGCCAGCGAGACCGCGGGGGCGGAGTACGAGCAGTACTTC. It is translated as CASETAGAEYEQYF.

The chain employs TRBV12-3 or TRBV12-4 and TRBJ1-1; possible D gene TRBD1, 6 bases. This CDR3 region has 17 residues. V shed 4 bases and J shed 1 base, with 19 bases lying between them. DNA of the CDR3: TGTGCCAGCAGTTCCCGGGACACCTTAGGCGGGAACACTGAAGCTTTCTTT. This codes for CASSSRDTLGGNTEAFF.

This clonotype has a count of ten or more. In nucleotides, the CDR3 is TGTGCCAGCACACGACAGGGTAGCAATCAGCCCCAGCATTTT. Its protein product is CASTRQGSNQPQHF. The chain joins TRBV6-1 to TRBJ1-5; 7 positions agree with TRBD1. Germline trimming cut 7 bases from V and 0 bases from J; bases unmatched to any gene: 3. This CDR3 contains 14 residues. Germline V gives CDR1 MNHNS, CDR2 SASEGT.

The sample holds a few counts of this clonotype. The CDR3 DNA follows: TGCAGCGCCGCACAAGGAGTCGCCTATGGCTACACCTTC. Translating gives CSAAQGVAYGYTF. The chain has TRBV29-1 and TRBJ1-2; unclear D gene. The V gene lost 7 bases and the J gene lost 4 bases, with 16 bases spanning the gap. CDR3 length equals 13 residues. The germline V gene has CDR1 SQVTM and CDR2 ANQGSEA.

This clonotype was counted ten times or more. This sequence joins TRBV7-9 and TRBJ2-2; D ambiguous. The CDR3 extends over 13 amino acids. Trimming removed 1 base at V and 6 bases at J, with 6 bases between. Germline CDR1 reads SEHNR; CDR2 reads FQNEAQ (reference sequence). The CDR3 coding sequence is TGTGCCAGCAGCTTAGACCCGGCCGGGGAGCTGTTTTTT. As protein: CASSLDPAGELFF.

By proportion, this clonotype is medium-sized. The rearrangement uses TRBV6-2 or TRBV6-3 and TRBJ1-5; D not certain. V was shortened by 0 bases and J by 3 bases, with 9 bases between the two germline ends. Germline-derived CDR1 and CDR2 are MNHEY and SVGEGT. The CDR3 has 15 amino acids. CDR3 loop: CASSYSAGPNQPQHF. CDR3 coding DNA: TGTGCCAGCAGTTACTCGGCTGGGCCCAATCAGCCCCAGCATTTT.